A single sample gave rise to the 2 T cell receptor beta chains below, sequenced in a study of T cell responses to AZD1222 COVID-19 vaccine. Only in-frame clones appear in the TCRdb table, and some are missing; sequencing was by immunoSEQ multiplex PCR. The sample holds around 130,000 clones; about 90% are singletons and the top ten take less than 6.5%. This specimen was peripheral blood, taken on day 0 of AZD1222 vaccination. These receptors originate from an adult in good health.

As concerns this clone: One end of the junction varies from germline; a read error may be responsible. V usage is TRBV18 and J usage is TRBJ1-3; 7 nucleotides line up with TRBD1. This CDR3 region has 13 residues. Germline CDR1 KGHSH, CDR2 LQKENI. The DNA of the CDR3 is TGTGCCAGCTCACCAAGGCCGCCGGGACAGAAGGATTTT. Amino acid sequence: CASSPRPPGQKDF.

V usage is TRBV6-5 and J usage is TRBJ1-6, with TRBD1 matching 10 bases. J gave up 10 bases and V 7 bases, and 10 bases lay outside the gene matches. This CDR3 comprises 15 residues. Germline CDR1 MNHEY, CDR2 SVGAGI. CDR3 region: CASKETGTGVSPLHF. The CDR3 DNA sequence: TGTGCCAGCAAAGAGACCGGGACAGGGGTCTCACCCCTCCACTTT.